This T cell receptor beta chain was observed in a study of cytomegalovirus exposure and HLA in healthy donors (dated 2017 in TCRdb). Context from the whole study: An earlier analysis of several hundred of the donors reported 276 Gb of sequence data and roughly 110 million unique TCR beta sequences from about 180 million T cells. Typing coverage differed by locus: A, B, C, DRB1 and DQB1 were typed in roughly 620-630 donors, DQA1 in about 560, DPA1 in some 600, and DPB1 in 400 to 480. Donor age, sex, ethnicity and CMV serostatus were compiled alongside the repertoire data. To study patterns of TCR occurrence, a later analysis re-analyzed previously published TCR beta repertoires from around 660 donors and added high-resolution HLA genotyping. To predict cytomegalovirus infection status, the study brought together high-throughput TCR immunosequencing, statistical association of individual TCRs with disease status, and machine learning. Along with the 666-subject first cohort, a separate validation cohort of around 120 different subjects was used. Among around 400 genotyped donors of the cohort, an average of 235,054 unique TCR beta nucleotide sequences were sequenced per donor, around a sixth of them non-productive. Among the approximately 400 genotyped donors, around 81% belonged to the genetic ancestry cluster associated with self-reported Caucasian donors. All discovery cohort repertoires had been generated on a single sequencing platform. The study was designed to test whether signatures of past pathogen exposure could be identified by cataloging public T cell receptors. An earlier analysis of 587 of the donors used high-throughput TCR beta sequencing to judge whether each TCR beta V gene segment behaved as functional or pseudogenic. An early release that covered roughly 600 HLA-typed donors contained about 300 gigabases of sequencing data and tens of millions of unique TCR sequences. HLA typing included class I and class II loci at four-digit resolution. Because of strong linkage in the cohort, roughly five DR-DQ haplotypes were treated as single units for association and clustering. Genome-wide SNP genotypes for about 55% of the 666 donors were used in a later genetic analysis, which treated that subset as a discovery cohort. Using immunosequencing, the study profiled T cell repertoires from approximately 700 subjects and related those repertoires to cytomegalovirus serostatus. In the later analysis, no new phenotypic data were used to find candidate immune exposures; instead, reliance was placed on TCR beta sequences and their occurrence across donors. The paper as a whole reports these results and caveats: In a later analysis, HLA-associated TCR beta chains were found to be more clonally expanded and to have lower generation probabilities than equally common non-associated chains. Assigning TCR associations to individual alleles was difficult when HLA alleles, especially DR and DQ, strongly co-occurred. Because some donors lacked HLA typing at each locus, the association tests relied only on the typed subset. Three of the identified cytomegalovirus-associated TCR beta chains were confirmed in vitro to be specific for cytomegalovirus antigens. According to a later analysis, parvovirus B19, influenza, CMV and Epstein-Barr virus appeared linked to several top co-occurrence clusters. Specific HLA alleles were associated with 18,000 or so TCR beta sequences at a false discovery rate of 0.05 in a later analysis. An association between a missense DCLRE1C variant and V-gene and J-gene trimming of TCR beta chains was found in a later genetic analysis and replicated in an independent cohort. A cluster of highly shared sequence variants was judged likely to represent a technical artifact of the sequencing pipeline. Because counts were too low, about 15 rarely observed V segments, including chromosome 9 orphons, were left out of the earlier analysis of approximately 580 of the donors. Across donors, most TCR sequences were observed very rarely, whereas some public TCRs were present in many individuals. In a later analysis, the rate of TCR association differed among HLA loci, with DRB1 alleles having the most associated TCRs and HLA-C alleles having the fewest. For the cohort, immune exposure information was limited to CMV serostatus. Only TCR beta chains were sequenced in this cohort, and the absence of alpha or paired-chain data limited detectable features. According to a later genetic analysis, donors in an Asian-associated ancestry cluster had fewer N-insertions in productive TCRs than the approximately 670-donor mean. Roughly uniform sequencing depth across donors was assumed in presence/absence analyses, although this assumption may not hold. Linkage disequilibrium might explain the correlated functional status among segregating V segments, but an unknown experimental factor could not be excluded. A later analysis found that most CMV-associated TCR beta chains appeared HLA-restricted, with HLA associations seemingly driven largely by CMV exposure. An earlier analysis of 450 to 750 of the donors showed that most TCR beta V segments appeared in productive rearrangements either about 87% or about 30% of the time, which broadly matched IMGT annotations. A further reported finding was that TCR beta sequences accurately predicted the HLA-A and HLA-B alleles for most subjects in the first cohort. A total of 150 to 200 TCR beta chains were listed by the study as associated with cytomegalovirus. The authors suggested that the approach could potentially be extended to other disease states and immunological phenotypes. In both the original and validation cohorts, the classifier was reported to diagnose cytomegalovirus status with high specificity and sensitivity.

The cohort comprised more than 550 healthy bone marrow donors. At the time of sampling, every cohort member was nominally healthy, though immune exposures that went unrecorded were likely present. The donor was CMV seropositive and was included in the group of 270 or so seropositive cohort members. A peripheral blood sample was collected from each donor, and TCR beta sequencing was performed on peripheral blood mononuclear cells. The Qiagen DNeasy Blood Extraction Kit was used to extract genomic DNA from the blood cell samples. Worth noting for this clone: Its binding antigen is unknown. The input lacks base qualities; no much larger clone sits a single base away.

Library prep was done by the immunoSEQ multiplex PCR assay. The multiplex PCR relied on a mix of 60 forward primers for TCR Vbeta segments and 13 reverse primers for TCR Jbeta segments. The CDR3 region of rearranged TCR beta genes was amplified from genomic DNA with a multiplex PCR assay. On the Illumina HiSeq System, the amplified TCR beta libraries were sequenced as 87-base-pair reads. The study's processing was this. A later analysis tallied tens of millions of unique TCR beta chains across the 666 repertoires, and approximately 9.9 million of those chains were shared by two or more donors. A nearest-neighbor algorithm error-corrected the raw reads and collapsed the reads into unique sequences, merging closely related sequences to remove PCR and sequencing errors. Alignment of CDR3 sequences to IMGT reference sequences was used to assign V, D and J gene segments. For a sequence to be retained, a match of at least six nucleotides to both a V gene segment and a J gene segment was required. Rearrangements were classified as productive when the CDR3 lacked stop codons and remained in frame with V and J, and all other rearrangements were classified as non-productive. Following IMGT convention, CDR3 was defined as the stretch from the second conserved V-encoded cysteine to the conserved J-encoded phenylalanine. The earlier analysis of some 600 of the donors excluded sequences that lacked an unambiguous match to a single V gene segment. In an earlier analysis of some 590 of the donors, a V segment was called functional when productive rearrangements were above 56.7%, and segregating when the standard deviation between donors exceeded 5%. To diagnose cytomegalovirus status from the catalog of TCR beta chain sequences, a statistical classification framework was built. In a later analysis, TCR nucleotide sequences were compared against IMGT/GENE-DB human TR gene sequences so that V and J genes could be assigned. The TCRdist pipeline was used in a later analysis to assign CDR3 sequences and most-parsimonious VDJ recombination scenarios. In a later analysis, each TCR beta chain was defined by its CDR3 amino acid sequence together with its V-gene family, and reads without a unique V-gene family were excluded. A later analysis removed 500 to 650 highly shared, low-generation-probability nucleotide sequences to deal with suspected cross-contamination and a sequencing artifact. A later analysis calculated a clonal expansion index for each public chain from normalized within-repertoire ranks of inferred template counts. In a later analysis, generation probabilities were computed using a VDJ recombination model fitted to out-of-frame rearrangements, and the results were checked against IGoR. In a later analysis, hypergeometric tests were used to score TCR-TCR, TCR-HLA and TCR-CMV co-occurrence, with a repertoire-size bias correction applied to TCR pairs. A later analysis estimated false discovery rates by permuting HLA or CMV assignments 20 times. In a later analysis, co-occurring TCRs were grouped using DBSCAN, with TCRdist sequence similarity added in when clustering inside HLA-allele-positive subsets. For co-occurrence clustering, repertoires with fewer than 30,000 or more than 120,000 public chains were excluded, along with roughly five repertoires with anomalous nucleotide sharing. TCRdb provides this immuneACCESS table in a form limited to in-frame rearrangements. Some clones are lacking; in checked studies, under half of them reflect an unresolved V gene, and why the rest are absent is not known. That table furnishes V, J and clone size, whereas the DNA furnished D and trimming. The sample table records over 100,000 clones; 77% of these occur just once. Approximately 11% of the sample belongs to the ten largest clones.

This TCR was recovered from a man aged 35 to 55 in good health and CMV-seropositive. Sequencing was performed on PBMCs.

The nucleotide sequence is given as TGTGCCAGCAGCTGTCGGGGTTATATTGCGGACTATGGCTACACCTTC. Translation gives CASSCRGYIADYGYTF. The V and J genes are TRBV5-7 and TRBJ1-2, with no D gene named confidently. TRBV5-7 is known as an ORF, though its function is uncertain. The CDR3 goes from the cysteine to the phenylalanine over 16 residues. Only the CDR3 region is kept as DNA, spanning 48 bases read in frame from base 1. Trimming costs V 3 bases and J 3 bases, and their ends lie 18 bases apart.